These 2 T cell receptor beta chains share one sample of origin, sequenced in a study of shared clonotypes between healthy human individuals. Sequencing was performed with immunoSEQ multiplex PCR; in TCRdb, only in-frame clones are kept and a portion is missing. The sample lists about 490,000 clones, around 80% seen once, with about an eighth in the top ten. Specimen: PBMCs. These receptor sequences come from a woman between 40 and 55 years old in good health. Some clones in this sample may be carry-over from other donors' samples.

A few counts support this clone. The chain links TRBV18 to TRBJ1-1, with D maybe TRBD1 (5 bases). The CDR3 runs 14 residues. Looked up from germline, CDR1 is KGHSH and CDR2 is LQKENI. V was trimmed by 0 bases and J by 5 bases, leaving 10 bases between them. The CDR3 DNA reads TGTGCCAGCTCACCACCGGTTGGGGGGACTGAAGCTTTCTTT. Its translation is CASSPPVGGTEAFF.

This clone was counted many times. The V call is TRBV30, the J call TRBJ1-1, with D possibly TRBD1 on 5 matching bases. With 3 bases removed from V and 4 bases from J, the gap between germline ends came to 12 bases. Germline assignment: CDR1 GTSNPN and CDR2 SVGIG (reference sequence). The CDR3 runs to 13 residues. CDR3 amino acids: CAWRGTGLTEAFF. CDR3 bases: TGTGCCTGGAGGGGTACAGGCCTCACTGAAGCTTTCTTT.